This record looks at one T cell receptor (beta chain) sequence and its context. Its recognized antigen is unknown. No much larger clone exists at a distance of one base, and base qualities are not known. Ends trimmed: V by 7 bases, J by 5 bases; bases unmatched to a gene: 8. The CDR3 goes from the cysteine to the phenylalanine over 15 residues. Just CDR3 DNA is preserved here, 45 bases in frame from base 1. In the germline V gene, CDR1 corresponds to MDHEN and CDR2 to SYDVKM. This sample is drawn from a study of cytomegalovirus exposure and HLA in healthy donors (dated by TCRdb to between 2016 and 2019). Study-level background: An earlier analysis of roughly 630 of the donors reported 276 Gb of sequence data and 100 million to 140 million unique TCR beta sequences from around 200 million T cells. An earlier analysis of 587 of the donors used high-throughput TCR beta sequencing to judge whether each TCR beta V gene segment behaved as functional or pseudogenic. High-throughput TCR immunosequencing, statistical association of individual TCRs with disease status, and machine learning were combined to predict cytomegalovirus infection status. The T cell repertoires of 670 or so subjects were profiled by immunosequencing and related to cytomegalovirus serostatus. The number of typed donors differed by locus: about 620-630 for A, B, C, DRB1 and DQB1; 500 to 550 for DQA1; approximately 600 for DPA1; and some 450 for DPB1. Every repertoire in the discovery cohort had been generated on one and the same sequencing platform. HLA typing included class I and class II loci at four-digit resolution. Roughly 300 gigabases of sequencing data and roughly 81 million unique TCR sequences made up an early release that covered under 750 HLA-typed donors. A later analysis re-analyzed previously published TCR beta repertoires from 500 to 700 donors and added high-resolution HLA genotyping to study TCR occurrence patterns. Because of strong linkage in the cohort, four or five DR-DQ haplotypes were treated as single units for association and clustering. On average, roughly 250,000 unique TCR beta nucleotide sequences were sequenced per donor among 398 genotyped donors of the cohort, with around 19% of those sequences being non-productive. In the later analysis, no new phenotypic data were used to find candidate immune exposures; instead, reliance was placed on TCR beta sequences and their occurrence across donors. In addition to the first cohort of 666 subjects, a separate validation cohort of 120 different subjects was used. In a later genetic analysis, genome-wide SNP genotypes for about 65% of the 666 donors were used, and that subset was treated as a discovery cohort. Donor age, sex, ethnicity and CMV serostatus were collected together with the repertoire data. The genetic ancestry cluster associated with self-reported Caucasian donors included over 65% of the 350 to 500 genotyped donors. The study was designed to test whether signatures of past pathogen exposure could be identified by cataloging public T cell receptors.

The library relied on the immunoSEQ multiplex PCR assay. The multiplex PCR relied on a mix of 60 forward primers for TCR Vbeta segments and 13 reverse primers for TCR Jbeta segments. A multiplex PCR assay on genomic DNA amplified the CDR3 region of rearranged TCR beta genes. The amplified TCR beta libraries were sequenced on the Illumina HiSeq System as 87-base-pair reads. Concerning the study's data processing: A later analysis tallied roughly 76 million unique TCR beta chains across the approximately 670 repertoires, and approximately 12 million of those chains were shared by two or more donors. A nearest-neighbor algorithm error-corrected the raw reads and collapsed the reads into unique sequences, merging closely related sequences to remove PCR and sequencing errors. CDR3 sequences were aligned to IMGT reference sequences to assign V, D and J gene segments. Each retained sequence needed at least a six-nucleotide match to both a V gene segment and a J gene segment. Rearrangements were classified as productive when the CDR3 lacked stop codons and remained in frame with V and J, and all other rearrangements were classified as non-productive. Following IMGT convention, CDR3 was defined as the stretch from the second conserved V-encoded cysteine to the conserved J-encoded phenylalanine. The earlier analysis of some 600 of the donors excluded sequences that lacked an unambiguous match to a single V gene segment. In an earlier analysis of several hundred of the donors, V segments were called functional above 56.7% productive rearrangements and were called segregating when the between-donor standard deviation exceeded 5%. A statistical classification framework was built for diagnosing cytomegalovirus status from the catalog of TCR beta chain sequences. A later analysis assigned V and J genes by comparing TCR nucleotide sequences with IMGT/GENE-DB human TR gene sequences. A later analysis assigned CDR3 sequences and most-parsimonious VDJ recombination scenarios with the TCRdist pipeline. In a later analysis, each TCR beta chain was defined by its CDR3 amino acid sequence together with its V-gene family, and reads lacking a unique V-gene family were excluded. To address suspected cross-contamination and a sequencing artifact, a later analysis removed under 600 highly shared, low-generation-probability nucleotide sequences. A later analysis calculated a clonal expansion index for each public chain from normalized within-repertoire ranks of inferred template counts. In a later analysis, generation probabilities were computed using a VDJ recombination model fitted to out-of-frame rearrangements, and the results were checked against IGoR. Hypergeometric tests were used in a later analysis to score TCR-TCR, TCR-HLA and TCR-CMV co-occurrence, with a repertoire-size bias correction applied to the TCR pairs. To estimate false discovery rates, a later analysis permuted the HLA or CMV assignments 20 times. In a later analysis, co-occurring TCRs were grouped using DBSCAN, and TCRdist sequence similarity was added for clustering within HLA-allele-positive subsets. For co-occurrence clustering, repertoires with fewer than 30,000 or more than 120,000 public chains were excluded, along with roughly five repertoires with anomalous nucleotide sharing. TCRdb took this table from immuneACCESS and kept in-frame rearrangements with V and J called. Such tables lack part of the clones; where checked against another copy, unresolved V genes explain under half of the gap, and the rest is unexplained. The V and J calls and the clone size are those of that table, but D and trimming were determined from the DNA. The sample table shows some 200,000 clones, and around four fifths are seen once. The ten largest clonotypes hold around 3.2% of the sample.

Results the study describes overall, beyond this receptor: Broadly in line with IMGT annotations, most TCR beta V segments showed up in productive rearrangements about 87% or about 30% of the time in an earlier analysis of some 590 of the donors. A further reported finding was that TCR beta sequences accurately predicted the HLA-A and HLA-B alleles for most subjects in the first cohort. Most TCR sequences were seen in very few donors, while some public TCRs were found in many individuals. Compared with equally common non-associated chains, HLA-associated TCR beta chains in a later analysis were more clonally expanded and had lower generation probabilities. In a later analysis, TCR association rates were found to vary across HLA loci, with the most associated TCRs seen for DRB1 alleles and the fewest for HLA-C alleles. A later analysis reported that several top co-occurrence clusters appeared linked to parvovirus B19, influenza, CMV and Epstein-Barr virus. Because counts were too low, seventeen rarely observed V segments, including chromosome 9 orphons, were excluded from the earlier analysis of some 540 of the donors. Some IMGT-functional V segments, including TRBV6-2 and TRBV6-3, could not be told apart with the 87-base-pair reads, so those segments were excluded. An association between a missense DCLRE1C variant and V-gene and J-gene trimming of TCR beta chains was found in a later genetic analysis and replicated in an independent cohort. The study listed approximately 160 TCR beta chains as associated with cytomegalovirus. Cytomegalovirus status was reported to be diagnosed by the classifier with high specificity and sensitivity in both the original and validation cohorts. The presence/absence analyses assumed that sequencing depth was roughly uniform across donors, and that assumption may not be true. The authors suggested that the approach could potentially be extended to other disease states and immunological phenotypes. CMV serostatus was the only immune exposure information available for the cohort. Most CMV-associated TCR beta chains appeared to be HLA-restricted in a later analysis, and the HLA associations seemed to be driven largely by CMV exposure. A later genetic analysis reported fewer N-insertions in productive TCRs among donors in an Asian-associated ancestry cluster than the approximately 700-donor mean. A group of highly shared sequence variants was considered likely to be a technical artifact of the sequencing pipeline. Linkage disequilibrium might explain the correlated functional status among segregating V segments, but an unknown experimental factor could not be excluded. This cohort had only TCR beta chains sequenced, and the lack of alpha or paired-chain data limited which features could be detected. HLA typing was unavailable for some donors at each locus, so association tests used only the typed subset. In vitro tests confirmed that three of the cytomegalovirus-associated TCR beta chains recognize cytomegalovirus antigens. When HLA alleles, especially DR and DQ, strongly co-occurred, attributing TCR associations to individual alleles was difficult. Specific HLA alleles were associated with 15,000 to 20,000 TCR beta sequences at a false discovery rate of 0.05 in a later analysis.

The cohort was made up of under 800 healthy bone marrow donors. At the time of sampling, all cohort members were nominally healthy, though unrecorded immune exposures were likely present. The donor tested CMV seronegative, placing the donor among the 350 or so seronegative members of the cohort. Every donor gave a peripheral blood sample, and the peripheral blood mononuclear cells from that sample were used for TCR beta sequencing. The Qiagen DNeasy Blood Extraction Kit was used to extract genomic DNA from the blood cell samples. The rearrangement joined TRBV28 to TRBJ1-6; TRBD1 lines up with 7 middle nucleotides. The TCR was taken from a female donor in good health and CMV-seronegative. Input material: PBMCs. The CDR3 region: CASMTTGTDNSPLHF. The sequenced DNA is TGTGCCAGCATGACTACCGGGACAGATAATTCACCCCTCCACTTT.